The 17 T cell receptor beta chains presented below share a single source sample, sequenced in a study of shared clonotypes between healthy human individuals. Generated by immunoSEQ multiplex PCR, the TCRdb table keeps only in-frame clones and is missing some. The top ten clones hold 1.4% of a sample with about 1 million clones, about 75% of them seen once. Material for sequencing was memory CD4+ T cells sorted from blood. Subset denoted: CD45RA-negative fraction. The receptors shown here come from a man aged 18 to 29 in good health.

The chain recombines TRBV4-1 with TRBJ2-3; D call uncertain. V was trimmed by 0 bases and J by 1 base, leaving 8 bases between them. Germline CDR1 and CDR2: MGHRA and YSYEKL. This CDR3 comprises 15 residues. DNA of the CDR3: TGCGCCAGCAGCCAAGAGGAGACCCGCACAGATACGCAGTATTTT. Translation gives CASSQEETRTDTQYF.

This chain joins TRBV6-5 and TRBJ1-1, with TRBD1 identical over 7 bases. CDR1 is MNHEY and CDR2 is SVGAGI in the germline V gene. The CDR3 contains 14 residues. J lost 2 bases, V lost 6 bases, and 6 bases had no gene match. The CDR3 spells CASRSQGLNTEAFF. Written as DNA, the CDR3 is TGTGCCAGCAGATCACAGGGGCTCAACACTGAAGCTTTCTTT.

The chain carries TRBV5-4 and TRBJ2-7; TRBD1 agrees at 7 bases. The CDR3 has 14 residues. Per the germline V gene, CDR1 is SGHNT and CDR2 is YYREEE (reference sequence). V lost 0 bases, J lost 5 bases, and 5 bases stayed unmatched. The CDR3 DNA reads TGTGCCAGCAGCTTGGGACAGGGTTTCAACGAGCAGTACTTC. This codes for CASSLGQGFNEQYF.

The chain links TRBV7-3 to TRBJ1-3, with 9 bases matching TRBD1. J was trimmed by 4 bases and V by 5 bases; bases with no gene match: 6. In germline, CDR1 is SGHTA, CDR2 FQGTGA. This CDR3 spans 15 amino acids. The CDR3 reads CASSQQGAPGNTIYF. The DNA of the CDR3 is TGTGCCAGCAGCCAACAGGGGGCGCCGGGAAACACCATATATTTT.

This chain uses TRBV25-1 with TRBJ2-1; 7 nucleotides line up with TRBD2. Trimming took 6 bases from V and 5 from J; bases not matched to a gene: 1. The CDR3 covers 12 residues. Germline V gene lookup returns CDR1 MGHDK and CDR2 SYGVNS. The CDR3, as DNA: TGTGCCAGCAGAGCGGGGAACAATGAGCAGTTCTTC. Its protein is CASRAGNNEQFF.

The J gene is TRBJ2-7, the V gene TRBV6-8; no reliable D call. Germline CDR1 reads MNHGY; CDR2 reads SAAAGT. The CDR3 length is 14 residues. V dropped 6 bases and J dropped 3 bases, with 15 bases sitting between them. CDR3 loop: CASRPARYIYEQYF. The CDR3 DNA reads TGTGCCAGCAGGCCCGCCCGCTATATCTACGAGCAGTACTTC.

The chain uses TRBV7-3 and TRBJ2-7, with TRBD1 as a possible D gene (6 bases). V was pared by 2 bases and J by 2 bases, with 10 bases between. The length of the CDR3 is 14 residues. Germline V gene lookup returns CDR1 SGHTA and CDR2 FQGTGA. The CDR3 sequence: CASSLEQGPYEQYF. DNA of the CDR3: TGTGCCAGCAGCTTAGAACAGGGTCCCTACGAGCAGTACTTC.

The chain links TRBV7-9 to TRBJ2-3; TRBD2 matches at 10 bases. Germline V gene sequence: CDR1 SEHNR, CDR2 FQNEAQ (reference sequence). There are 15 residues in the CDR3. Trimming at V came to 3 bases and at J to 6 bases, leaving 6 bases not matched to a gene. In nucleotides, the CDR3 is TGTGCCAGCAGCTTTCAAGCGGGAGGGGTGGATACGCAGTATTTT. Its protein product is CASSFQAGGVDTQYF.

The chain uses TRBV6-5 and TRBJ1-5; D remains ambiguous. Germline CDR1 MNHEY, CDR2 SVGAGI. V was shortened by 5 bases and J by 2 bases, with 10 bases between the two germline ends. The CDR3 has 14 residues. CDR3 loop: CASSTRNRNQPQHF. CDR3 in DNA: TGTGCCAGCAGTACGAGGAACCGCAATCAGCCCCAGCATTTT.

The CDR3 DNA is TGCGCCAGCAGTACCGGGACAGGGAAAGGCGAGCAGTACTTC. Encoded protein: CASSTGTGKGEQYF. The V and J genes are TRBV5-1 and TRBJ2-7, with TRBD1 matching over 9 bases. The CDR3 has 14 residues. The germline V gene encodes CDR1 SGHRS and CDR2 YFSETQ. The V gene end was trimmed by 5 bases and the J gene end by 6 bases; junction bases not matched to a gene: 9.

The chain employs TRBV15 and TRBJ1-1; D ambiguous. CDR1 is LNHNV and CDR2 is YYDKDF in the germline V gene (reference sequence). The CDR3 runs 17 residues. V lost 6 bases and J 0 bases, leaving 20 bases between the germline ends. CDR3 nucleotides: TGTGCCACCAGTGGGATCCGGGCCCCGGGGTTGAACACTGAAGCTTTCTTT. Translating it yields CATSGIRAPGLNTEAFF.

V gene TRBV15 combines with J gene TRBJ2-7, with D unclear. This CDR3 is 13 amino acids long. The V gene lost 0 bases and the J gene lost 6 bases, with 9 bases spanning the gap. Germline-derived CDR1 and CDR2 are LNHNV and YYDKDF (reference sequence). CDR3 protein: CATSREIRLEQYF. CDR3 coding DNA: TGTGCCACCAGCAGAGAGATTCGTCTCGAGCAGTACTTC.

The chain joins TRBV6-1 to TRBJ1-1; no clear D gene. Trimming took 5 bases from V and 1 from J, leaving 11 bases between them. Looked up from germline, CDR1 is MNHNS and CDR2 is SASEGT. This CDR3 spans 14 amino acids. The CDR3 bases are TGTGCCAGCAGTCTTACAAGGAGGAACACTGAAGCTTTCTTT. Its translation is CASSLTRRNTEAFF.

The chain joins TRBV7-9 to TRBJ1-4; D gene ambiguous. The CDR3 runs 15 residues. Trimming removed 4 bases at V and 0 bases at J, with 9 bases between. CDR1 and CDR2 (germline): SEHNR, FQNEAQ (reference sequence). The CDR3 reads CASSSLTATNEKLFF. The CDR3 nucleotides read TGTGCCAGCAGCTCCTTAACTGCAACTAATGAAAAACTGTTTTTT. The whole variable domain, remainder taken from reference TRBV7-9 and TRBJ1-4, is DTGVSQNPRHKITKRGQNVTFRCDPISEHNRLYWYRQTLGQGPEFLTYFQNEAQLEKSRLLSDRFSAERPKGSFSTLEIQRTEQGDSAMYLCASSSLTATNEKLFFGSGTQLSVL.

In the case of this clone: In the same sample, other DNA sequences code for this CDR3. The V and J genes are TRBV20-1 and TRBJ1-5; the D is unclear. CDR1 DFQATT and CDR2 SNEGSKA come from the germline V gene (reference sequence). This CDR3 spans 10 amino acids. With 3 bases removed from V and 6 bases from J, the gap between germline ends came to 3 bases. Here the CDR3 reads CSARGQPQHF. CDR3 nucleotides: TGCAGTGCTAGGGGTCAGCCCCAGCATTTT.

The rearrangement joins TRBV10-3 to TRBJ1-5; 8 bases are shared with TRBD1. The CDR3 length is 14 residues. With 11 bases clipped from V and 6 bases from J, the junction kept 12 bases outside the gene matches. The germline gives CDR1 ENHRY, CDR2 SYGVKD. The CDR3 sequence is CAAQGEGTFQPQHF. In DNA form, the CDR3 reads TGTGCCGCACAGGGGGAGGGGACGTTTCAGCCCCAGCATTTT.

This clone appeared a few times. This chain connects TRBV11-2 to TRBJ1-6, with 9 bases identical to TRBD1. With V trimmed by 1 base and J by 3 bases, 1 base remained unmatched. CDR1 is SGHAT, CDR2 FQNNGV, per germline. The CDR3 contains 16 residues. The CDR3: CASSLGTGVYNSPLHF. In DNA, the CDR3 is TGTGCCAGCAGCTTAGGGACAGGGGTCTATAATTCACCCCTCCACTTT.